This T cell receptor (beta chain) appears in the sequencing data of a study of vaccination effects on CD4 cells after COVID-19. At the level of the study: Samples collected post-vaccine were obtained a median of 72 days after the second dose.

General study results and limits: Marked contraction was observed in infection-induced and vaccine-induced clones late after vaccination.

V was trimmed by 5 bases and J by 6 bases, leaving 7 bases between them. Germline assignment: CDR1 SGDLS and CDR2 YYNGEE. The CDR3 covers 11 residues. TCRdb's copy holds only in-frame clones and misses some; the assay was immunoSEQ multiplex PCR. The sample consists of about 66,000 clones, more than 60% of them appearing once. A single count supports this clone. The antigen remains undetermined. Culture lasted about ten days before CD4+ T cell isolation. Vaccine administered to participants consisted of two doses of either BNT162b2 or mRNA-1273. IL-2 medium took the place of half the medium on both days 3 and 7.

This sample comprised CD4+ T cells from PBMCs cultured without peptide, obtained after COVID-19 vaccination. The rearrangement uses TRBV9 and TRBJ2-3; D remains unclear. This receptor was obtained from a human donor who received a COVID-19 vaccine. The CDR3 loop is CASSIGDTQYF. The CDR3 region has the DNA TGTGCCAGCAGTATTGGGGATACGCAGTATTTT.